A selection of T cell receptor beta chains follows, all from one sample in a study of control samples from healthy donors and cancer patients. Sequenced by immunoSEQ multiplex PCR; TCRdb stores in-frame clones only, minus some. Among 95,000 to 120,000 clones listed, 70% to 85% were seen once. The sample taken for sequencing was blood. These receptors were obtained from a man between 18 and 29 years old in good health. The CDR3 runs from the conserved cysteine through the conserved F or W. The D gene is left open where the match is weak. Part of the rows lack a size; the others show once, few, many or a class for expanded clones.

j_call: TRBJ1-6
clone_size: few
v_call: TRBV19
d_call: .
cdr3_nt: TGTGCCAGTAGTCGGGATACAGGTGGTTATTCACCCCTCCACTTT
cdr3_aa: CASSRDTGGYSPLHF

j_call: TRBJ1-4
clone_size: once
v_call: TRBV14
d_call: .
cdr3_nt: TGTGCCAGCAGCCAAGCGTCCGGGACGTTTGCAACTAATGAAAAACTGTTTTTT
cdr3_aa: CASSQASGTFATNEKLFF

j_call: TRBJ1-2
clone_size: .
v_call: TRBV11-2
d_call: .
cdr3_nt: TGTGCCAGCAGCCGATGGCTGCCGAACTATGGCTACACCTTC
cdr3_aa: CASSRWLPNYGYTF

j_call: TRBJ2-1
clone_size: .
v_call: TRBV6-4
d_call: TRBD2
cdr3_nt: TGTGCCAGCAGTGACTCCACTAGCGGGGGAAGTAAGCAGTTCTTC
cdr3_aa: CASSDSTSGGSKQFF

j_call: TRBJ2-3
clone_size: .
v_call: TRBV4-1
d_call: .
cdr3_nt: TGCGCCAGCAGCCAAGCTCTGGGTGGAGATACGCAGTATTTT
cdr3_aa: CASSQALGGDTQYF

j_call: TRBJ2-6
clone_size: .
v_call: TRBV5-6
d_call: .
cdr3_nt: TGTGCCAGCAAGGAAGGGGCAGGAGGGGCCAACGTCCTGACTTTC
cdr3_aa: CASKEGAGGANVLTF

j_call: TRBJ2-1
clone_size: .
v_call: TRBV2
d_call: .
cdr3_nt: TGTGCCAGCAGTGAGGAGGGGGCAGTTAATGAGCAGTTCTTC
cdr3_aa: CASSEEGAVNEQFF

j_call: TRBJ1-4
clone_size: .
v_call: TRBV12-2
d_call: .
cdr3_nt: TGTGCAAGTCCCGCGAGACAGGGCGTCGAAAAACTGTTTTTT
cdr3_aa: CASPARQGVEKLFF

j_call: TRBJ2-3
clone_size: .
v_call: TRBV28
d_call: .
cdr3_nt: TGTGCCAGCAGCGCCCTCACCCACTCTAGCACAGATACGCAGTATTTT
cdr3_aa: CASSALTHSSTDTQYF

j_call: TRBJ2-2
clone_size: .
v_call: TRBV11-2
d_call: .
cdr3_nt: TGTGCCAGCAGCCCTAGAAGGCTTAACACCGGGGAGCTGTTTTTT
cdr3_aa: CASSPRRLNTGELFF

j_call: TRBJ1-1
clone_size: once
v_call: TRBV7-9
d_call: .
cdr3_nt: TGTGCCAGCAGTTTACACGGGCCGAACACTGAAGCTTTCTTT
cdr3_aa: CASSLHGPNTEAFF

j_call: TRBJ2-3
clone_size: .
v_call: TRBV2
d_call: TRBD2
cdr3_nt: TGTGCCAGCAGTGAAGTAGGAGCCGCTAGCGGGGGTAAGGATACGCAGTATTTT
cdr3_aa: CASSEVGAASGGKDTQYF

j_call: TRBJ1-1
clone_size: few
v_call: TRBV6-5
d_call: .
cdr3_nt: TGTGCCAGCAGAGCTCATGGCCAGCCCCCTGAAGCTTTCTTT
cdr3_aa: CASRAHGQPPEAFF

j_call: TRBJ1-2
clone_size: once
v_call: TRBV3-1/TRBV3-2
d_call: TRBD1
cdr3_nt: TGTGCCAGCAGCCACGCGGGACAGAGTAGGAGCTATGGCTACACCTTC
cdr3_aa: CASSHAGQSRSYGYTF

j_call: TRBJ2-2
clone_size: few
v_call: TRBV7-9
d_call: .
cdr3_nt: TGTGCCAGCAGCTCGACATTGCTCGCGAACACCGGGGAGCTGTTTTTT
cdr3_aa: CASSSTLLANTGELFF

j_call: TRBJ1-2
clone_size: .
v_call: TRBV29-1
d_call: .
cdr3_nt: TGCAGCGTTACAGAAAACTATGGCTACACCTTC
cdr3_aa: CSVTENYGYTF

j_call: TRBJ1-1
clone_size: .
v_call: TRBV7-2
d_call: TRBD1
cdr3_nt: TGTGCCAGCAGCTCAGACAGGGGCACTGAAGCTTTCTTT
cdr3_aa: CASSSDRGTEAFF

j_call: TRBJ1-3
clone_size: .
v_call: TRBV14
d_call: .
cdr3_nt: TGTGCCAGCAGCAAACTATTACTCTCTGGAAACACCATATATTTT
cdr3_aa: CASSKLLLSGNTIYF

j_call: TRBJ1-1
clone_size: .
v_call: TRBV30
d_call: TRBD1
cdr3_nt: TGTGCCTGGAGTGACGGGACAGGGCCCGAAGCTTTCTTT
cdr3_aa: CAWSDGTGPEAFF

j_call: TRBJ2-7
clone_size: once
v_call: TRBV29-1
d_call: .
cdr3_nt: TGCAGCGTTGTGGAGGGGTATAGCTCCTACGAGCAGTACTTC
cdr3_aa: CSVVEGYSSYEQYF

j_call: TRBJ2-3
clone_size: .
v_call: TRBV9
d_call: .
cdr3_nt: TGTGCCAGCAGCGTAGTCATGGGGGGCACAGATACGCAGTATTTT
cdr3_aa: CASSVVMGGTDTQYF

j_call: TRBJ1-2
clone_size: once
v_call: TRBV24-1
d_call: .
cdr3_nt: TGTGCCACCAGTGACCCCAGTATTAACTATGGCTACACCTTC
cdr3_aa: CATSDPSINYGYTF

j_call: TRBJ1-1
clone_size: .
v_call: TRBV4-1
d_call: TRBD1
cdr3_nt: TGCGCCAGCAGCCAAGAAACAGGGGGTTCGGCTGAAGCTTTCTTT
cdr3_aa: CASSQETGGSAEAFF

j_call: TRBJ2-5
clone_size: .
v_call: TRBV14
d_call: TRBD2
cdr3_nt: TGTGCCAGCAGCCAAATATTCTTAGCGGGGGCCGAGGAGACCCAGTACTTC
cdr3_aa: CASSQIFLAGAEETQYF

j_call: TRBJ1-1
clone_size: .
v_call: TRBV30
d_call: .
cdr3_nt: TGTGCCTGGAGTCCGGGCGGGAAGCCTGAAGCTTTCTTT
cdr3_aa: CAWSPGGKPEAFF

j_call: TRBJ2-5
clone_size: .
v_call: TRBV24-1
d_call: .
cdr3_nt: TGTGCCACCAGTGATAAAGGACGGAAAGAGACCCAGTACTTC
cdr3_aa: CATSDKGRKETQYF

j_call: TRBJ1-4
clone_size: .
v_call: TRBV2
d_call: TRBD1
cdr3_nt: TGTGCCAGCAGTATAAGACAGGGGGAAAAACTGTTTTTT
cdr3_aa: CASSIRQGEKLFF

j_call: TRBJ1-2
clone_size: .
v_call: TRBV5-4
d_call: .
cdr3_nt: TGTGCCAGCAGCGGAGGGGGCTATGGCTACACCTTC
cdr3_aa: CASSGGGYGYTF

j_call: TRBJ1-6
clone_size: .
v_call: TRBV6-5
d_call: .
cdr3_nt: TGTGCCAGCTCAAAGCAGGGAAGGCATTCACCCCTCCACTTT
cdr3_aa: CASSKQGRHSPLHF

j_call: TRBJ2-3
clone_size: .
v_call: TRBV19
d_call: .
cdr3_nt: TGTGCCAGTAGTAGCCGACAGATGGCGCAGTATTTT
cdr3_aa: CASSSRQMAQYF

j_call: TRBJ2-1
clone_size: .
v_call: TRBV27
d_call: .
cdr3_nt: TGTGCCAGCACCTCAAATCAGGGCACTGAGCAGTTCTTC
cdr3_aa: CASTSNQGTEQFF

j_call: TRBJ1-3
clone_size: .
v_call: TRBV3-1/TRBV3-2
d_call: .
cdr3_nt: TGTGCCAGCAGGGCAGGACAAGTCTCTGGAAACACCATATATTTT
cdr3_aa: CASRAGQVSGNTIYF

j_call: TRBJ2-3
clone_size: .
v_call: TRBV6-6
d_call: .
cdr3_nt: TGTGCCAGCAGGATGGGCAGCACAGATACGCAGTATTTT
cdr3_aa: CASRMGSTDTQYF

j_call: TRBJ1-2
clone_size: .
v_call: TRBV11-2
d_call: .
cdr3_nt: TGTGCCAGCAGCTTAGGTCCGTGGGGGGACTATGGCTACACCTTC
cdr3_aa: CASSLGPWGDYGYTF

j_call: TRBJ1-2
clone_size: few
v_call: TRBV2
d_call: .
cdr3_nt: TGTGCCAGCAGTGAAGGATGGGCTTCCTATGGCTACACCTTC
cdr3_aa: CASSEGWASYGYTF

j_call: TRBJ2-1
clone_size: .
v_call: TRBV4-3
d_call: .
cdr3_nt: TGCGCCAGCAGCCAAGATTTGCAGGGGGGGTATGAGCAGTTCTTC
cdr3_aa: CASSQDLQGGYEQFF

j_call: TRBJ1-2
clone_size: .
v_call: TRBV7-9
d_call: .
cdr3_nt: TGTGCCAGCAGCTTGGCGGGGGGAGCTTCTTATGGCTACACCTTC
cdr3_aa: CASSLAGGASYGYTF

j_call: TRBJ2-7
clone_size: .
v_call: TRBV7-9
d_call: .
cdr3_nt: TGTGCCAGCAGTTACAGGTCCACTAGCTCCTACGAGCAGTACTTC
cdr3_aa: CASSYRSTSSYEQYF

j_call: TRBJ1-1
clone_size: once
v_call: TRBV19
d_call: .
cdr3_nt: TGTGCCAGTACCCACCGGGGGGCTGGCACTGAAGCTTTCTTT
cdr3_aa: CASTHRGAGTEAFF

j_call: TRBJ1-2
clone_size: .
v_call: TRBV19
d_call: .
cdr3_nt: TGTGCCAGTAAGAGGATAGTCGACGGCCGATACTCTAACTATGGCTACACCTTC
cdr3_aa: CASKRIVDGRYSNYGYTF

j_call: TRBJ2-3
clone_size: .
v_call: TRBV7-9
d_call: TRBD2
cdr3_nt: TGTGCCAGCAGCTTTGGGCGGGGGGGCGGAAGCACAGATACGCAGTATTTT
cdr3_aa: CASSFGRGGGSTDTQYF

j_call: TRBJ2-7
clone_size: .
v_call: TRBV3-1/TRBV3-2
d_call: .
cdr3_nt: TGTGCCAGCAGCCCGGACGGCTCCTACGAGCAGTACTTC
cdr3_aa: CASSPDGSYEQYF

j_call: TRBJ2-1
clone_size: once
v_call: TRBV4-3
d_call: TRBD2
cdr3_nt: TGCGCCAGCAGCCCGGGGGGGGGCCGCAATGAGCAGTTCTTC
cdr3_aa: CASSPGGGRNEQFF

j_call: TRBJ1-1
clone_size: once
v_call: TRBV7-2
d_call: .
cdr3_nt: TGTGCCAGCAGCTTTGGGGGTAGGACTGAAGCTTTCTTT
cdr3_aa: CASSFGGRTEAFF

j_call: TRBJ1-2
clone_size: .
v_call: TRBV7-6
d_call: TRBD1
cdr3_nt: TGTGCCAGCAGCCAAACCAGGGGGCCGGAGTATGGCTACACCTTC
cdr3_aa: CASSQTRGPEYGYTF

j_call: TRBJ1-5
clone_size: few
v_call: TRBV10-1
d_call: .
cdr3_nt: TGCGCCAGCAGTGAGTCAGGGAATCAGCCCCAGCATTTT
cdr3_aa: CASSESGNQPQHF

j_call: TRBJ1-2
clone_size: few
v_call: TRBV9
d_call: .
cdr3_nt: TGTGCCAGCCAAGGCGGGCCGGCTAACTATGGCTACACCTTC
cdr3_aa: CASQGGPANYGYTF

j_call: TRBJ1-6
clone_size: .
v_call: TRBV3-1/TRBV3-2
d_call: .
cdr3_nt: TGTGCCAGCAGCCACACCGGGGGCCCCAATTCACCCCTCCACTTT
cdr3_aa: CASSHTGGPNSPLHF

j_call: TRBJ2-7
clone_size: .
v_call: TRBV10-3
d_call: .
cdr3_nt: TGTGCCGTTGCAGGGGTTAACTCCTACGAGCAGTACTTC
cdr3_aa: CAVAGVNSYEQYF

j_call: TRBJ1-1
clone_size: .
v_call: TRBV10-3
d_call: .
cdr3_nt: TGTGCCATCAGTGCTGACAGGTACACTGAAGCTTTCTTT
cdr3_aa: CAISADRYTEAFF